This TCR beta chain came from a study of cytomegalovirus exposure and HLA in healthy donors. Looking at the study overall: Within the Caucasian-associated ancestry cluster were 65% to 85% of the roughly 380 genotyped donors. Study-level findings and limits: The classifier was said to identify cytomegalovirus status with high specificity and sensitivity. Some TCR beta chains (164 of them) were listed as cytomegalovirus-associated. Some V segments (TRBV6-2 and TRBV6-3 among them) were excluded as indistinguishable.

Points on this clone: Its antigen is still unknown.

Trimming left V 6 bases short and J 4 bases short, with 14 bases between. Germline V lookup: CDR1 SGHDT, CDR2 YYEEEE. The CDR3 consists of 14 residues. Primers: 60 Vbeta forward and 13 Jbeta reverse. Repertoires were generated with immunoSEQ multiplex PCR, while TCRdb's copy carries only in-frame clones and drops some. The sample lists around 130,000 clones; around 69% were seen once. The sequence was collected from a human donor in good health. The V call is TRBV5-6, the J call TRBJ1-3; maybe TRBD1 (5 bases). The sequenced sample was PBMCs. DNA of the CDR3: TGTGCCAGCAACGCGCCCAGGGCCGGAAACACCATATATTTT. Residues: CASNAPRAGNTIYF.